What follows describes a single T cell receptor beta chain. The antigen is undetermined. The sample is drawn from a study of response to subunit inactivated influenza vaccine. The germline V and J ends were trimmed by 8 bases and 9 bases, with 14 bases remaining between them. This CDR3 has 10 residues. Germline CDR1 and CDR2: SQVTM and ANQGSEA. TCRdb ran MiXCR on the RT-PCR reads and lists one entry per CDR3 protein. The sample holds about 480,000 distinct CDR3 sequences, around 9.9% seen once. Study-level findings and limits: New T cells are recruited in small numbers by each seasonal influenza vaccination, according to the authors' suggestion.

The TCR was taken from a man in his forties or fifties who received an inactivated influenza vaccine. The genes are TRBV29-1 and TRBJ2-7; unclear D gene. The source material was PBMCs from blood, sampled 45 days after vaccination. The CDR3 is CSRRRGGQYF. CDR3 nucleotide sequence: TGCAGCCGTCGGCGCGGTGGGCAGTACTTC.